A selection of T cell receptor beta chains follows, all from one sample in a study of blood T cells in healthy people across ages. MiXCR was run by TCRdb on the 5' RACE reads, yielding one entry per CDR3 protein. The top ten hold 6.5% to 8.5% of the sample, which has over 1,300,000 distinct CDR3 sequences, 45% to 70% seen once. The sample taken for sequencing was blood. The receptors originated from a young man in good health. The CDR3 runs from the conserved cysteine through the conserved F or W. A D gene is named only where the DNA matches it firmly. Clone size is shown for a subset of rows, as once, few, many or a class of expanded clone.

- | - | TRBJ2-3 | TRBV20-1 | TGCAGTGCTAGGTTCCAAACAGATACGCAGTATTTT | CSARFQTDTQYF
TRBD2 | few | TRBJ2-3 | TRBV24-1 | TGTGCCACGGGACTAGCGGGGAGCACAGATGCGCAGTATTTT | CATGLAGSTDAQYF
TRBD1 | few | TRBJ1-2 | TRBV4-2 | TGTGCCAGCAGCCAAGAAGGTAACAGGGGGAAGAACAATGGCTACACCTTC | CASSQEGNRGKNNGYTF
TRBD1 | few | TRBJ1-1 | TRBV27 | TGTGCCAGCAGTCCAAACAGGGGTGGCACTGAAGCTTTCTTT | CASSPNRGGTEAFF
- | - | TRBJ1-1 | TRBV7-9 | TGTGCCATCCCGTTGTTGTCGGCTGAAGCTTTCTTT | CAIPLLSAEAFF
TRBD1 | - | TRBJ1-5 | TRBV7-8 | TGTGCCAGCAGCTCGAGGACAGGGCATCAGCCCCAGCATTTT | CASSSRTGHQPQHF
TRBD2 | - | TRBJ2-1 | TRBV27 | TGTGCCAGCAGTTTTGGGGCCGGCGGGGGGGCGGACAATGAGCAGTTCTTC | CASSFGAGGGADNEQFF
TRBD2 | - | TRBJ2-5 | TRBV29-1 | TGCAGCGTAGAAAGGCTAGCGGGGGGCCGAGGATCGGAGACCCAGTACTTC | CSVERLAGGRGSETQYF
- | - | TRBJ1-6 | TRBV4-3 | TGCGCCAGCAGCCCCTTGGGCCGAAATTCACCCCTCCACTTT | CASSPLGRNSPLHF
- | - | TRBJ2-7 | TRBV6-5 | TGTGCCAGCAGTTTGGGACTCTCCTCAGAATACGAGCAGTACTTC | CASSLGLSSEYEQYF
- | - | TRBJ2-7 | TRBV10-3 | TGTGCCATCAGTGACGATCTGGCAGGGACAACTTACGAGCAGTACTTC | CAISDDLAGTTYEQYF
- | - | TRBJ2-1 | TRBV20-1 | TGCAGTGGGGTCGGATGGGCAAGCTCCTACAATGAGCAGTTCTTC | CSGVGWASSYNEQFF
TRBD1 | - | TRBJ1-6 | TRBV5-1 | TGCGCCAGCAGCCAGGGACAGGACCTCCACTTT | CASSQGQDLHF
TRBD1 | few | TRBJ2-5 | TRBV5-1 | TGCGCCAGCAGCTTTAGGGGGCGGTCGGAGACCCAGTACTTC | CASSFRGRSETQYF
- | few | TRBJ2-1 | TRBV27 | TGTGCCAGCAGTTTTAAGGGTCAACTCCTATATGAGCAGTTCTTC | CASSFKGQLLYEQFF
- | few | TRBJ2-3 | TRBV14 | TGTGCCAGCAGCCAATATCGGGGGGATACGCAGTATTTT | CASSQYRGDTQYF
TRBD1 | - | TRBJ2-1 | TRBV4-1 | TGCGCCAGCAGCCCGACAGGGAAGGGTGAGCAGTTCTTC | CASSPTGKGEQFF
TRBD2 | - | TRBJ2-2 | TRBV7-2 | TGTGCCAGCAGCCTACGACTAGCGGGGACGACTTCGAACACCGGGGAGCTGTTTTTT | CASSLRLAGTTSNTGELFF
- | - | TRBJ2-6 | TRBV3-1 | TGTGCCAGCAGCCAAGGGGACCTCTCTGGGGCCAACGTCCTGACTTTC | CASSQGDLSGANVLTF
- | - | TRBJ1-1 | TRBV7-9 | TGTGCCAGCACTCTTACAACCCGGGGTCGGCCTCAGAAGAACACTGAAGCTTTCTTT | CASTLTTRGRPQKNTEAFF
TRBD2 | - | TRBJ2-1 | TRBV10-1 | TGCGCCAGCAGTGAGATGGGGCGGGGGGATGAGCAGTTCTTC | CASSEMGRGDEQFF
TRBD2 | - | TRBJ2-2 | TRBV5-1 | TGCGCCACCAGACTAGCATGGAACACCGGGGAGCTGTTTTTT | CATRLAWNTGELFF
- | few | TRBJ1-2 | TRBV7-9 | TGTGCCAGCAGCCGTCCTTCGGACCCTGGTAGCTATGGCTACACCTTC | CASSRPSDPGSYGYTF
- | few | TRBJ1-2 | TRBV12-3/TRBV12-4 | TGTGCCAGCAGTGATATATCCGTCTATGGCTACACCTTC | CASSDISVYGYTF
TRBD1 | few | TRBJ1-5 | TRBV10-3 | TGTGCCACGTCGGACAGGGAAGATCAGCCCCAGCATTTT | CATSDREDQPQHF
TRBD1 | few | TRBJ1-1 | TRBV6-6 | TGTGCCAGCAGGCCCGGGACAGGGGACACTGAAGCTTTCTTT | CASRPGTGDTEAFF
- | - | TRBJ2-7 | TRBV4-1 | TGCGCCAGCAGCCCGACAGAAGTCTACGAGCAGTACTTC | CASSPTEVYEQYF
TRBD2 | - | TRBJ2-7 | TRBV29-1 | TGCAGCGTTGAAGAAGAGGGACTAGCGGGAAACGAGCAGTGCTTC | CSVEEEGLAGNEQCF
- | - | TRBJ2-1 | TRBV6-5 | TGTGCCAGTATCAGCGCGAGGCGGGGATACAATGAGCAGTTCTTC | CASISARRGYNEQFF
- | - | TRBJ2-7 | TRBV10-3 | TGTGCCCCCCCCTCTAAGCAGTACTTC | CAPPSKQYF
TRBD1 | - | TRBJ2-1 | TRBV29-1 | TGCAGCGTTGAAGATTGGAGCAGGGGGACCACAATTGAGCAGTTCTTC | CSVEDWSRGTTIEQFF
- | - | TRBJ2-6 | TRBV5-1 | - | CARSGGVNYGYTFGSGTNVLTF
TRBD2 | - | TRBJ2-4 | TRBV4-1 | TGCGCCAGCAGCCAAGGGTTAGCGGGGGCCTGGGGAATTCAGTACTTC | CASSQGLAGAWGIQYF
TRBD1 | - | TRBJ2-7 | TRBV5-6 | TGTGCCAGCAGCGTGACGGGACAGAGCTACGAGCAGTACTTC | CASSVTGQSYEQYF
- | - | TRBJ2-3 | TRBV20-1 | TGCAGTGTGGAAGGGAGTGGGACAGATACGCAGTATTTT | CSVEGSGTDTQYF
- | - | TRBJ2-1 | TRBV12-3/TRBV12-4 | TGTGCCAGCAGTTTCTCGTTTGGACGTTCCTTCGATGAGCAGTTCTTC | CASSFSFGRSFDEQFF
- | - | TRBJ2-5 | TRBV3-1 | TGTGCCAGCACCGTAACAGGGCCGTCTGGAGAGACCCAGTACTTC | CASTVTGPSGETQYF
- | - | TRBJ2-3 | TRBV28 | TGTGCCAGCAGTTTTAGTATACGCCTGGGGAGAGATACGCAGTATTTT | CASSFSIRLGRDTQYF
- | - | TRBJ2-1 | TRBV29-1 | TGCAGCGCCCGGGACCAAGGGAGTGAGCAGTTCTTC | CSARDQGSEQFF
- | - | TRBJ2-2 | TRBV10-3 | TGTGCCATCGGGACCGCGAACACCGGGGAGCTGTTTTTT | CAIGTANTGELFF
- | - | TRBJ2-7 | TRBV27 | TGTGCCAGCAGTAGCTACGGGGCGAGCTCCTACGAGCAGTACTTC | CASSSYGASSYEQYF
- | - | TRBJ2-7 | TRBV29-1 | TGCAGCGCTACTGGTCGGTCAACCTACGAGCAGTACTTC | CSATGRSTYEQYF
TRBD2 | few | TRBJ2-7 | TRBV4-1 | TGCGCCAGCAGCCTTGACCTGCTAGCGGGAGCATACGAGCAGTACTTC | CASSLDLLAGAYEQYF
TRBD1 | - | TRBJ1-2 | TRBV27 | TGTGCCAGCAGTTTAATCGCAGGGGGCGTTTATGGCTACACCTTC | CASSLIAGGVYGYTF
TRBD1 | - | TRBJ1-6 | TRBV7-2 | TGTGCCGGCAGCTTAGTCCGGTGGGAGACAGGGGGATCACCCCTCCACTTT | CAGSLVRWETGGSPLHF
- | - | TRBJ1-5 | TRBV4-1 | TGCGCCAGCAGCCAAGTGATGGACAGCAATCAGCCCCAGCATTTT | CASSQVMDSNQPQHF
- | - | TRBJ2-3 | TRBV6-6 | TGTGCCAGCAATCCCCTCAGGGCAGATACGCAGTATTTT | CASNPLRADTQYF